What follows are 17 T cell receptor beta chains derived from one specimen sequenced in a study of blood T cells in healthy people across ages (dated by TCRdb to about 2015). Library construction relied on 5' RACE. The data were produced on an Illumina HiSeq 2500. A second about 7 to 11 cycle PCR used a sample-barcoded 5' primer and a J-beta primer mix. Starting from the raw public reads, TCRdb applied fastp trimming at Q25, assembled clones with MiXCR and retained in-frame beta chains. Each entry is one CDR3 protein sequence, shown with its most common DNA and genes. Counted in this sample were around 1,000,000 distinct CDR3 sequences; roughly 24% of them appeared once. 0.75% of the sample is held by the ten biggest clonotypes. These data were likewise used in another study, on T cells of mothers and their children.

Input material: blood. The receptors were sampled from a girl aged 2 to 10 in good health.

The CDR3 DNA sequence: TGCGCCAGCAGCTTGGAGGCTAGCGGAGCGTACGAGCAGTACTTC. Amino acids: CASSLEASGAYEQYF. V usage is TRBV5-1 and J usage is TRBJ2-5, with TRBD2 matching over 7 bases. The J call may be mistaken, given a closer DNA end match to TRBJ2-7. The CDR3 covers 15 residues. Per the germline V gene, CDR1 is SGHRS and CDR2 is YFSETQ.

Concerning this clonotype itself: A read error may account for a junction end that differs from germline. The chain is built from TRBV24-1 and TRBJ2-3; D is perhaps TRBD2 (6 bases). The CDR3 sequence is 13 residues long. Germline loops: CDR1 KGHDR, CDR2 SFDVKD. As DNA, the CDR3 is TGTGCCGCCAGTTTGACTAGAACAGATACGCAGTATTTT. This sequence encodes CAASLTRTDTQYF.

The J gene is TRBJ2-7, the V gene TRBV12-5, with D possibly TRBD1 on 6 matching bases. Germline assignment: CDR1 LGHNT and CDR2 FRNRAP. Trimming shortened V by 4 bases and J by 4 bases, and 17 bases separated the two germline ends. CDR3 size: 15 residues. CDR3 nucleotides: TGTGCTAGTGGTTCCAATGGACAGCTTCCTTACGAGCAGTACTTC. It translates to CASGSNGQLPYEQYF.

This clonotype occurred a few times. At one end, the junction sequence differs from germline, possibly due to a read error. The rearrangement uses TRBV7-9 and TRBJ2-3; D perhaps matches TRBD2 (5 bases). Germline-derived CDR1 and CDR2 are SEHNR and FQNEAQ (reference sequence). This CDR3 has 15 residues. The CDR3 nucleotides are TGTACCAGCAGCTTAGTCCTAGGAGGAACAGATACGCAGTATTTT. Translating gives CTSSLVLGGTDTQYF.

Here the CDR3 reads CASSQLPRKETQYF. The CDR3 DNA is TGTGCCAGCAGCCAGCTCCCAAGGAAAGAGACCCAGTACTTC. V gene TRBV12-3 or TRBV12-4 combines with J gene TRBJ2-5; D is uncertain. This CDR3 has 14 amino acids. Trimming shortened V by 6 bases and J by 3 bases, and 14 bases separated the two germline ends.

The chain recombines TRBV27 with TRBJ2-2; the D gene is possibly TRBD1 (5 bases). The CDR3 runs to 16 residues. Trimming took off 3 bases at V and 4 bases at J, with 15 bases between the two ends. Germline assignment: CDR1 MNHEY and CDR2 SMNVEV (reference sequence). The CDR3 spells CASSFATGRLTGELFF. The CDR3 region has the DNA TGTGCCAGCAGTTTCGCCACAGGCCGACTCACCGGGGAGCTGTTTTTT.

J is TRBJ2-7 and V is TRBV6-2 or TRBV6-3; D possibly corresponds to TRBD2 (5 bases). CDR1 MNHEY and CDR2 SVGEGT come from the germline V gene. This CDR3 is 15 amino acids long. The ends were cut back, 7 bases at V and 4 bases at J, with 20 bases in the middle. In nucleotides, the CDR3 is TGTGCCAGCACCAACGGAGGCAGGTATTTGTACGAGCAGTACTTC. Its translation: CASTNGGRYLYEQYF.

In nucleotides, the CDR3 is TGTGCCACCAGCAGAGGAGGCAGGGTTTGGGGTAATGAAAAACTGTTTTTT. The encoded protein is CATSRGGRVWGNEKLFF. The V and J genes are TRBV15 and TRBJ1-4, with D maybe TRBD1 (5 bases). The V gene's germline CDR1 is LNHNV and CDR2 YYDKDF (reference sequence). CDR3 length equals 17 residues. Trimming removed 1 base at V and 4 bases at J, with 16 bases between.

This clonotype was picked up a small number of times. The J gene is TRBJ1-4, the V gene TRBV29-1; D perhaps matches TRBD1 (5 bases). CDR3 length: 14 amino acids. Trimming removed 3 bases from V and 7 bases from J, with 15 bases in between. Germline lookup yields CDR1 SQVTM and CDR2 ANQGSEA. The CDR3, as DNA: TGCAGCGTTGATACGGGGCAGGGTATTGAAAAACTGTTTTTT. The encoded protein is CSVDTGQGIEKLFF.

The chain combines TRBV9 with TRBJ2-5, with no clear D. The CDR3 is 16 residues long. Germline V gene lookup returns CDR1 SGDLS and CDR2 YYNGEE. V gave up 4 bases and J gave up 2 bases, with 18 bases separating them. CDR3 in amino acids: CASSHPPTKNQETQYF. The CDR3 DNA reads TGTGCCAGCAGCCACCCCCCGACAAAGAATCAAGAGACCCAGTACTTC.

The chain uses TRBV7-9 and TRBJ2-7; 8 bases agree with TRBD2. The V gene end was trimmed by 3 bases and the J gene end by 5 bases; junction bases not matched to a gene: 9. The CDR3 length is 15 residues. The germline gives CDR1 SEHNR, CDR2 FQNEAQ (reference sequence). CDR3: CASSFRVGGRNEQYF. The CDR3 nucleotides read TGTGCCAGCAGCTTTAGAGTAGGCGGGAGGAACGAGCAGTACTTC.

This clonotype has just a few counts. A much bigger clone sits one base away, suggesting this may be a read error. The genes are TRBV6-6 and TRBJ2-7; TRBD2 agrees at 12 bases. The CDR3 is 15 residues long. Looked up from germline, CDR1 is MNHNY and CDR2 is SVGAGI (reference sequence). CDR3 in amino acids: CTSNLGTSGSYEQYF. For the CDR3, the DNA is TGTACCAGCAACCTCGGGACTAGCGGGTCCTACGAGCAGTACTTC.

The table lists this clonotype with a few counts. J is TRBJ1-3 and V is TRBV6-2 or TRBV6-3; D remains ambiguous. Trimming removed 2 bases from V and 0 bases from J, with 5 bases in between. Per germline, CDR1 MNHEY and CDR2 SVGEGT. The CDR3 consists of 14 residues. This CDR3 reads CASSYGDSGNTIYF. In DNA form, the CDR3 reads TGTGCCAGCAGTTACGGTGACTCTGGAAACACCATATATTTT.

This chain connects TRBV3-1 to TRBJ2-3, with D maybe TRBD2 (6 bases). V was clipped by 0 bases and J by 10 bases, with 11 bases between them. Germline CDR1 LGHDT, CDR2 YNNKEL (reference sequence). The CDR3 extends over 13 amino acids. In DNA form, the CDR3 reads TGTGCCAGCAGCCAAGATGTCGGGACTGCGCAGTATTTT. Its protein is CASSQDVGTAQYF.

This clonotype has a count of ten or more. The V gene is TRBV4-3, the J gene TRBJ1-5, with D possibly matching TRBD1 (6 bases). The CDR3 consists of 15 residues. The germline gives CDR1 LGHNA, CDR2 YSLEER. V was shortened by 4 bases and J by 1 base, with 11 bases between the two germline ends. The chain's CDR3 is CASSRTTGSNQPQHF. The CDR3 bases are TGCGCCAGCAGCCGGACCACAGGGAGCAATCAGCCCCAGCATTTT.

J is TRBJ2-5 and V is TRBV4-1; the D call may be TRBD1 or TRBD2 (5 bases each). CDR1 and CDR2 (germline): MGHRA, YSYEKL. CDR3 length: 16 residues. V was shortened by 0 bases and J by 0 bases, with 11 bases between the two germline ends. The CDR3 coding sequence is TGCGCCAGCAGCCAAGACGGGGCCGGGGACCAAGAGACCCAGTACTTC. This translates into CASSQDGAGDQETQYF.

The chain combines TRBV2 with TRBJ2-1; weak D call: TRBD2 (6 bases). Germline values: CDR1 SNHLY, CDR2 FYNNEI. There are 16 residues in the CDR3. The ends were cut back, 11 bases at V and 6 bases at J, with 26 bases in the middle. The CDR3 loop reads CAGGRDLGPVGNEQFF. The CDR3 DNA follows: TGTGCCGGGGGGAGAGACTTAGGACCGGTAGGCAATGAGCAGTTCTTC.